Below are 32 T cell receptor beta chains sequenced from a single sample in a study of cytomegalovirus exposure and HLA in healthy donors. The study ran its PCR with 60 Vbeta and 13 Jbeta primers. Profiling relied on immunoSEQ multiplex PCR, and the TCRdb table lists in-frame clones only, not all of them. The top ten clones hold less than 2% of a sample with about 200,000 clones, around three quarters of them seen once. The sample was PBMCs. The receptors stem from a woman aged 25 to 45 in good health and CMV-seronegative.

The J gene is TRBJ1-1, the V gene TRBV19; 8 nucleotides match TRBD1. V dropped 3 bases and J dropped 0; count of bases not matched to a gene: 12. Germline V gene lookup returns CDR1 LNHDA and CDR2 SQIVND (reference sequence). The length of the CDR3 is 18 residues. CDR3 coding DNA: TGTGCCAGTAGTATTGCCCCTCGACAGGGGTGGTTGAACACTGAAGCTTTCTTT. Its translation is CASSIAPRQGWLNTEAFF.

This clone was seen ten or more times. The CDR3 sequence is CASSHSGTSYNEQYF. CDR3 nucleotides: TGTGCCAGCAGCCACTCCGGGACTAGCTATAACGAGCAGTACTTC. The V gene is TRBV7-2, the J gene TRBJ2-7, with TRBD2 identical over 9 bases. J gave up 5 bases and V 5 bases, and 10 bases lay outside the gene matches. The CDR3 is 15 residues long. Germline CDR1 is SGHTA and CDR2 is FQGNSA.

CDR3 sequence: CSVVAGRRSDTQYF. In DNA, the CDR3 is TGCAGCGTTGTAGCGGGACGGAGGTCAGATACGCAGTATTTT. This chain joins TRBV29-1 and TRBJ2-3; 8 bases agree with TRBD2. V lost 4 bases and J lost 4; bases outside the gene matches: 7. Looked up from germline, CDR1 is SQVTM and CDR2 is ANQGSEA. CDR3 length: 14 residues.

The chain couples TRBV4-1 to TRBJ2-7, with D perhaps TRBD1 (6 bases). The V and J ends lost 2 bases and 1 base respectively, with 12 bases between them. The CDR3 is 15 residues long. Per germline, CDR1 MGHRA and CDR2 YSYEKL. CDR3 in DNA: TGCGCCAGCAGCCAAACAACAGGGTTATCCTACGAGCAGTACTTC. As protein: CASSQTTGLSYEQYF.

This clone was seen only a few times. The chain recombines TRBV27 with TRBJ1-2, with a tentative D call TRBD1 (5 bases). Germline CDR1 is MNHEY and CDR2 is SMNVEV (reference sequence). Trimming pared 5 bases from V and 5 bases from J, leaving 15 bases between. This CDR3 spans 14 amino acids. The CDR3 is CASSPRNDRYGYTF. The CDR3 DNA sequence: TGTGCCAGCAGTCCGAGGAATGACAGATATGGCTACACCTTC.

This clone showed up just a few times. V and J are TRBV15 and TRBJ2-3; possible D gene TRBD2, 6 bases. From germline, CDR1 is LNHNV and CDR2 YYDKDF (reference sequence). The ends were cut back, 3 bases at V and 3 bases at J, with 16 bases in the middle. The CDR3 runs 16 residues. In nucleotides, the CDR3 is TGTGCCACCAGCAGCCCCCCGGGGGAGGCAACAGATACGCAGTATTTT. It yields the protein CATSSPPGEATDTQYF.

This sequence joins TRBV7-9 and TRBJ1-2; D not certain. There are 13 residues in the CDR3. The ends were cut back, 4 bases at V and 1 base at J, with 7 bases in the middle. The germline gives CDR1 SEHNR, CDR2 FQNEAQ (reference sequence). The CDR3 sequence: CASSWALNYGYTF. The CDR3 DNA reads TGTGCCAGCAGCTGGGCCCTTAACTATGGCTACACCTTC.

The sample holds one count of this clone. V gene TRBV10-3 combines with J gene TRBJ2-5; no clear D. This CDR3 comprises 14 residues. Trimming pared 6 bases from V and 5 bases from J, leaving 16 bases between. Germline V lookup: CDR1 ENHRY, CDR2 SYGVKD. The CDR3 loop is CAISDALVYETQYF. DNA of the CDR3: TGTGCCATCAGCGACGCCCTAGTATACGAGACCCAGTACTTC.

The rearrangement uses TRBV4-3 and TRBJ2-7; D unresolved. Trimming shortened V by 4 bases and J by 1 base, and 11 bases separated the two germline ends. There are 14 residues in the CDR3. Germline V gene lookup returns CDR1 LGHNA and CDR2 YSLEER. The CDR3 spells CASSPQIGSYEQYF. DNA of the CDR3: TGCGCCAGCAGCCCCCAGATCGGGTCCTACGAGCAGTACTTC.

The chain links TRBV10-3 to TRBJ1-5, with 8 bases lining up with TRBD1. The CDR3 is 13 residues long. CDR1 is ENHRY, CDR2 SYGVKD, per germline. Germline trimming cut 6 bases from V and 3 bases from J; bases unmatched to any gene: 1. The CDR3 here is CAISQGANQPQHF. In nucleotides, the CDR3 is TGTGCCATCAGCCAGGGGGCCAATCAGCCCCAGCATTTT.

This clone has just a few counts. This rearrangement joins TRBV30 to TRBJ1-1; D is unclear. The V gene lost 2 bases and the J gene lost 0 bases, with 7 bases spanning the gap. CDR1 and CDR2 (germline): GTSNPN, SVGIG (reference sequence). The CDR3 runs to 13 residues. CDR3 amino acids: CAWSWRMNTEAFF. The DNA of the CDR3 is TGTGCCTGGAGTTGGCGGATGAACACTGAAGCTTTCTTT. Looking up the rest from reference TRBV30 and TRBJ1-1 gives the full variable domain: SQTIHQWPATLVQPVGSPLSLECTVEGTSNPNLYWYRQAAGRGLQLLFYSVGIGQISSEVPQNLSASRPQDRQFILSSKKLLLSDSGFYLCAWSWRMNTEAFFGQGTRLTVV.

The chain employs TRBV27 and TRBJ2-1; 10 bases match TRBD1. The CDR3 extends over 19 amino acids. Germline lookup yields CDR1 MNHEY and CDR2 SMNVEV (reference sequence). J lost 11 bases, V lost 0 bases, and 19 bases had no gene match. The CDR3 protein is CASSLSATQTTADRGKQFF. DNA of the CDR3: TGTGCCAGCAGTTTATCGGCGACACAAACCACGGCGGACAGGGGGAAGCAGTTCTTC.

This clone occurred a few times. The chain has TRBV29-1 and TRBJ2-1, with D possibly being TRBD1 (6 bases). The V gene's germline CDR1 is SQVTM and CDR2 ANQGSEA. The CDR3 has 12 amino acids. The V gene lost 0 bases and the J gene lost 10 bases, with 10 bases spanning the gap. The CDR3 sequence is CSVEDSGQEQFF. The CDR3 DNA sequence: TGCAGCGTTGAAGACAGCGGACAGGAGCAGTTCTTC.

This sequence joins TRBV27 and TRBJ1-1, with 8 bases identical to TRBD1. V shed 6 bases and J 10 bases; nucleotides not matched to a gene: 16. The CDR3 sequence is 15 residues long. The germline gives CDR1 MNHEY, CDR2 SMNVEV (reference sequence). The CDR3 nucleotides read TGTGCCAGCAGCCGCACACCTAACAGGGGGGAAGGAGCTTTCTTT. Translation gives CASSRTPNRGEGAFF.

V is TRBV6-5 and J is TRBJ1-1; 9 bases agree with TRBD1. Germline V CDR1 and CDR2: MNHEY, SVGAGI. The CDR3 runs 15 residues. After removal of 2 bases from V and 1 base from J, the junction contained 2 bases not matched to a gene. CDR3 DNA: TGTGCCAGCAGTTACGAGGGACAGGGGAACACTGAAGCTTTCTTT. It codes for CASSYEGQGNTEAFF.

V is TRBV11-2 and J is TRBJ2-3; 7 bases agree with TRBD1. Trimming at V came to 8 bases and at J to 6 bases, leaving 8 bases not matched to a gene. CDR1 and CDR2 from the germline V gene are SGHAT and FQNNGV. The CDR3 spans 13 residues. The CDR3 bases are TGTGCCAGCTTTAACAGGGGAAAGGATACGCAGTATTTT. Translation: CASFNRGKDTQYF. The complete variable domain, with remaining parts taken from reference TRBV11-2 and TRBJ2-3, reads EAGVAQSPRYKIIEKRQSVAFWCNPISGHATLYWYQQILGQGPKLLIQFQNNGVVDDSQLPKDRFSAERLKGVDSTLKIQPAKLEDSAVYLCASFNRGKDTQYFGPGTRLTVL.

This clone has just a few counts. The V and J genes are TRBV5-1 and TRBJ2-6; tentatively, D is TRBD1 (5 bases). Germline-derived CDR1 and CDR2 are SGHRS and YFSETQ. CDR3 length equals 15 residues. The V end lost 4 bases, the J end lost 0 bases, and 8 bases lay between the germline ends. CDR3 residues: CASSPDSSGANVLTF. For the CDR3, the DNA is TGCGCCAGCAGCCCCGACAGCTCTGGGGCCAACGTCCTGACTTTC.

The chain links TRBV18 to TRBJ1-4, with TRBD1 matching over 8 bases. The germline CDR1 and CDR2 sequences are KGHSH and LQKENI. This CDR3 region has 16 residues. The ends lost 4 bases at V and 6 bases at J; junction bases unmatched: 10. Here the CDR3 DNA reads TGTGCCAGCTCACTGTCCCCCAGGGGGCCGGATGAAAAACTGTTTTTT. Its translation is CASSLSPRGPDEKLFF.

CDR3 in amino acids: CASSAGRTTYNEQFF. The CDR3 region has the DNA TGTGCCAGCAGTGCCGGAAGGACAACTTACAATGAGCAGTTCTTC. The rearrangement links TRBV2 to TRBJ2-1; a weak D match, TRBD1 (5 bases). The CDR3 sequence is 15 residues long. Germline V CDR1 and CDR2: SNHLY, FYNNEI. The V end lost 4 bases, the J end lost 4 bases, and 14 bases lay between the germline ends.

The chain links TRBV20-1 to TRBJ2-2; possible D gene TRBD1, 5 bases. The CDR3 has 11 amino acids. The V end was cut by 5 bases, the J end by 6 bases, with 7 bases between. Germline V gene data show CDR1 as DFQATT and CDR2 as SNEGSKA (reference sequence). CDR3 sequence (DNA): TGCAGTGCTGGGGCCTCCGGGGAGCTGTTTTTT. Protein: CSAGASGELFF.

The V call is TRBV2, the J call TRBJ2-3; D is unresolved. Germline lookup yields CDR1 SNHLY and CDR2 FYNNEI. The CDR3 has 13 residues. V was shortened by 7 bases and J by 3 bases, with 11 bases between the two germline ends. The CDR3 bases are TGTGCCAGCATCCGAGGTATAACAGATACGCAGTATTTT. Translated: CASIRGITDTQYF.

The table lists this clone with a count of one. This sequence joins TRBV19 and TRBJ2-7; no firm D call. Germline CDR1 reads LNHDA; CDR2 reads SQIVND (reference sequence). CDR3 length: 13 amino acids. V was shortened by 2 bases and J by 3 bases, with 8 bases between the two germline ends. The chain's CDR3 is CASSISEHYEQYF. CDR3 DNA sequence: TGTGCCAGTAGTATAAGCGAACACTACGAGCAGTACTTC.

J is TRBJ1-2 and V is TRBV6-5, with TRBD1 identical over 7 bases. Unmatched junction bases numbered 5, after V lost 7 bases and J lost 6 bases. The CDR3 extends over 12 amino acids. Per the germline V gene, CDR1 is MNHEY and CDR2 is SVGAGI. The chain's CDR3 is CASTTRGDGYTF. DNA of the CDR3: TGTGCCAGCACCACCAGGGGGGATGGCTACACCTTC.

The CDR3 nucleotides are TGCAGCGTTGATGGCTTACAGGGGGCAGTGAGTGAGCAGTTCTTC. The encoded protein is CSVDGLQGAVSEQFF. This sequence joins TRBV29-1 and TRBJ2-1, with 9 bases fitting TRBD1. The germline V gene encodes CDR1 SQVTM and CDR2 ANQGSEA. J was trimmed by 9 bases and V by 3 bases; bases with no gene match: 12. The CDR3 contains 15 residues.

The chain joins TRBV4-3 to TRBJ2-1, with 10 bases lining up with TRBD2. V was clipped by 1 base and J by 6 bases; unmatched bases: 6. Germline CDR1 is LGHNA and CDR2 is YSLEER. The CDR3 extends over 16 amino acids. In DNA form, the CDR3 reads TGCGCCAGCAGCCAAGCGGGGGGACTAGCGCGCAATGAGCAGTTCTTC. Its protein is CASSQAGGLARNEQFF.

The chain employs TRBV27 and TRBJ2-7; tentatively, D is TRBD2 (5 bases). CDR1 is MNHEY and CDR2 is SMNVEV in the germline V gene (reference sequence). Trimming stripped 4 bases from V and 11 bases from J, with 15 bases between. There are 12 residues in the CDR3. The CDR3, as DNA: TGTGCCAGCAGTTCCGTCGCGGGTATAGAGTACTTC. It encodes CASSSVAGIEYF.

V usage is TRBV6-6 and J usage is TRBJ2-1; no firm D call. Germline lookup yields CDR1 MNHNY and CDR2 SVGAGI (reference sequence). V was cut by 7 bases and J by 2 bases, with 12 bases left in between. The CDR3 sequence is 14 residues long. The CDR3 DNA follows: TGTGCCAGCACCTTGCGCGGCGCCTACAATGAGCAGTTCTTC. This sequence encodes CASTLRGAYNEQFF.

The chain recombines TRBV9 with TRBJ2-1; D not certain. Per the germline V gene, CDR1 is SGDLS and CDR2 is YYNGEE. Trimming shortened V by 0 bases and J by 1 base, and 11 bases separated the two germline ends. There are 16 residues in the CDR3. CDR3: CASSVDKSRSYNEQFF. As DNA, the CDR3 is TGTGCCAGCAGCGTAGATAAATCGAGGTCCTACAATGAGCAGTTCTTC.

The chain is built from TRBV2 and TRBJ2-6; TRBD2 is a possible D gene (5 bases). Germline V lookup: CDR1 SNHLY, CDR2 FYNNEI. V lost 1 base, J lost 13 bases, and 14 bases lay in between. The length of the CDR3 is 14 residues. CDR3 region: CASSEGRVYKVLTF. CDR3 bases: TGTGCCAGCAGTGAAGGGCGGGTCTACAAGGTCCTGACTTTC. The full variable domain, in which reference TRBV2 and TRBJ2-6 provide the parts outside the CDR3, is EPEVTQTPSHQVTQMGQEVILRCVPISNHLYFYWYRQILGQKVEFLVSFYNNEISEKSEIFDDQFSVERPDGSNFTLKIRSTKLEDSAMYFCASSEGRVYKVLTFGAGSRLTVL.

DNA of the CDR3: TGTGCCAGCAGGAAAATAGAAAACGCCTACGAGCAGTACTTC. This gives the protein CASRKIENAYEQYF. The rearrangement joins TRBV6-1 to TRBJ2-7; D remains ambiguous. The CDR3 has 14 residues. Germline-derived CDR1 and CDR2 are MNHNS and SASEGT. Trimming stripped 6 bases from V and 2 bases from J, with 14 bases between.

The chain uses TRBV6-5 and TRBJ1-3; tentatively, D is TRBD1 (5 bases). This CDR3 region has 15 residues. With 7 bases removed from V and 4 bases from J, the gap between germline ends came to 17 bases. Germline-derived CDR1 and CDR2 are MNHEY and SVGAGI. The CDR3 bases are TGTGCCAGCAAAGCGGGGGTCGCTAAAGGAAACACCATATATTTT. Translating it yields CASKAGVAKGNTIYF.

This rearrangement joins TRBV21-1 to TRBJ1-5. TRBV21-1 represents a pseudogene. This CDR3 has 17 residues. Written as DNA, the CDR3 is TGTGCCAGCAGCAAACCGGGGGAGGGGACGGGGAATCAGCCCCAGCATTTT. Its translation: CASSKPGEGTGNQPQHF.